This T cell receptor (beta chain) was retrieved from a study of shared T cell receptors in the human thymus. TCRdb's copy holds only in-frame clones and misses some; the assay was immunoSEQ multiplex PCR. This table has approximately 660,000 clones, around 87% appearing once. V dropped 4 bases and J dropped 3; count of bases not matched to a gene: 6. This CDR3 comprises 16 residues. The V gene's germline CDR1 is MNHEY and CDR2 SVGAGI. The same specimen was also included in a second study, on human thymus T cells. That work contributes: Congenital heart defects were the reason for the corrective surgery that the donors, healthy Finnish infants, were having.

The sample consisted of thymocytes. The chain recombines TRBV6-5 with TRBJ2-7; 13 positions match TRBD2. The sequence was obtained from a boy in the first two years of life with a congenital heart defect. Here the CDR3 reads CASSLGLAGFFYEQYF. CDR3 nucleotide sequence: TGTGCCAGCAGTTTGGGACTAGCGGGATTTTTCTACGAGCAGTACTTC.